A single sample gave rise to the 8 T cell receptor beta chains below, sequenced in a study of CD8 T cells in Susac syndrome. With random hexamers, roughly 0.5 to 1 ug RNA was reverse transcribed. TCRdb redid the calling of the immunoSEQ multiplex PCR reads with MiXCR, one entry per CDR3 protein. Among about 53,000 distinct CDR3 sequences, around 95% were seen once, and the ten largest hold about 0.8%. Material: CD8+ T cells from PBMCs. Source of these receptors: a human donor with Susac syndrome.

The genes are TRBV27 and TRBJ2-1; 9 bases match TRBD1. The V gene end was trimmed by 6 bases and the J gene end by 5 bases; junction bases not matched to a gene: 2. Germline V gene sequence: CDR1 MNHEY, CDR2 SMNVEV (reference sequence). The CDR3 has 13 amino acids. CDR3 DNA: TGTGCCAGCAGCTGGACAGGGGACAATGAGCAGTTCTTC. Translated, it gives CASSWTGDNEQFF.

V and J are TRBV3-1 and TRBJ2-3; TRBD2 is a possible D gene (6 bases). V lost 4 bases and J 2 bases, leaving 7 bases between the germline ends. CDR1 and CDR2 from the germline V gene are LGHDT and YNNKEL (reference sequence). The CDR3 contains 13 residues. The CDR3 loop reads CASSRTITDTQYF. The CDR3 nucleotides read TGTGCCAGCAGCCGGACTATCACAGATACGCAGTATTTT.

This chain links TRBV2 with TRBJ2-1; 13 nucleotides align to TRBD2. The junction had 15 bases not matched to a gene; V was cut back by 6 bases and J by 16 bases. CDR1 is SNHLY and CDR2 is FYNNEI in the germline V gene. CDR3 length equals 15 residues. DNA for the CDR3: TGTGCCAGCAGATTCGGGACTAGCGGGGCGAGCCTCAAATTCTTC. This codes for CASRFGTSGASLKFF.

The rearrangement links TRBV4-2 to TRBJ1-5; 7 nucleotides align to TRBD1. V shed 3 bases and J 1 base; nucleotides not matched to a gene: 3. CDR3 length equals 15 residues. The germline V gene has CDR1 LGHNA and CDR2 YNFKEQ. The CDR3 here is CASSQETGSNQPQHF. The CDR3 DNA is TGTGCCAGCAGCCAGGAGACAGGGAGCAATCAGCCCCAGCATTTT.

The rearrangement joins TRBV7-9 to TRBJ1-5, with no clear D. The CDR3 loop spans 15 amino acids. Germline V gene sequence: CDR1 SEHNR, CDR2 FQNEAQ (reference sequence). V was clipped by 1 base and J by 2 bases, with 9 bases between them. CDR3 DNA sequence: TGTGCCAGCAGCTTAGATCGACAAGGCAATCAGCCCCAGCATTTT. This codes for CASSLDRQGNQPQHF.

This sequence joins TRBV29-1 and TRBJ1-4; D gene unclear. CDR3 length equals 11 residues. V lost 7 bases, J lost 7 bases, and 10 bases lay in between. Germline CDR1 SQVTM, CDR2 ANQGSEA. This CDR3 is CSGYRGEKLFF. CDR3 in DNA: TGCAGCGGCTACCGAGGTGAAAAACTGTTTTTT.

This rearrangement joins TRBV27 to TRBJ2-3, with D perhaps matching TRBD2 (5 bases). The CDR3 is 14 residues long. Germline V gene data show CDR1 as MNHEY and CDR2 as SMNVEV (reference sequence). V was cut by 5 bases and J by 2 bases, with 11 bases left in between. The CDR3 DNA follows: TGTGCCAGCAGTCCCGGGAAGTACACAGATACGCAGTATTTT. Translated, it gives CASSPGKYTDTQYF.

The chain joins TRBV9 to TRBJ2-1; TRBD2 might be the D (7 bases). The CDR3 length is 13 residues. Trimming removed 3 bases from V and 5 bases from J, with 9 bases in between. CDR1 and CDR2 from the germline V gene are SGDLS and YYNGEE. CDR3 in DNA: TGTGCCAGCAGCGAGGGGGGGCACAATGAGCAGTTCTTC. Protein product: CASSEGGHNEQFF.